Listed below are T cell receptor beta chains from one sample, sequenced in a study of shared clonotypes between healthy human individuals. Clones were sequenced by immunoSEQ multiplex PCR, and TCRdb holds only the in-frame ones, with some missing. Here the sample spans some 2.1 million clones, 90% to 95% being singletons. Sequencing used naive CD4+ T cells sorted from blood. The receptors originated from a man aged 18 to 30 in good health. Both conserved end residues are part of each CDR3. The D gene is left open where the match is weak. Clone size is shown for a subset of rows, as once, few, many or a class of expanded clone.

V: TRBV10-1; J: TRBJ2-7; D: .; size: .; length: 16; CDR3: CASSALPNPTANEQYF; DNA: TGCGCCAGCAGTGCCCTCCCAAATCCGACGGCTAACGAGCAGTACTTC
V: TRBV27; J: TRBJ1-6; D: .; size: .; length: 18; CDR3: CASTFRGGSSSYNSPLHF; DNA: TGTGCCAGCACCTTCCGGGGGGGTTCCAGCTCCTATAATTCACCCCTCCACTTT
V: TRBV7-9; J: TRBJ1-1; D: .; size: .; length: 13; CDR3: CASSVQENTEAFF; DNA: TGTGCCAGCAGCGTTCAGGAGAACACTGAAGCTTTCTTT
V: TRBV13; J: TRBJ1-1; D: .; size: once; length: 16; CDR3: CASSLESGQRLKMAFF; DNA: TGTGCCAGCAGCTTAGAATCCGGACAGAGACTGAAGATGGCTTTCTTT
V: TRBV6-1; J: TRBJ2-3; D: .; size: .; length: 15; CDR3: CASSEGAGASDTQYF; DNA: TGTGCCAGCAGTGAAGGCGCTGGGGCTTCAGATACGCAGTATTTT
V: TRBV27; J: TRBJ1-3; D: .; size: .; length: 13; CDR3: CASRSNSGNTIYF; DNA: TGTGCCAGCAGATCTAACTCTGGAAACACCATATATTTT
V: TRBV5-1; J: TRBJ1-1; D: TRBD1; size: .; length: 15; CDR3: CASSSTPDREAEAFF; DNA: TGCGCCAGCAGCTCCACCCCGGACAGGGAGGCTGAAGCTTTCTTT
V: TRBV30; J: TRBJ1-1; D: .; size: .; length: 12; CDR3: CAWSFSRTEAFF; DNA: TGTGCCTGGAGTTTCTCGAGGACTGAAGCTTTCTTT
V: TRBV7-2; J: TRBJ1-4; D: TRBD1; size: .; length: 15; CDR3: CASSLDRGRGEKLFF; DNA: TGTGCCAGCAGCTTAGACAGGGGACGAGGTGAAAAACTGTTTTTT
V: TRBV6-5; J: TRBJ2-5; D: .; size: .; length: 12; CDR3: CASSSTGETQYF; DNA: TGTGCCAGCAGTTCAACAGGAGAGACCCAGTACTTC
V: TRBV2; J: TRBJ1-6; D: TRBD1; size: .; length: 14; CDR3: CASSQGVDNSPLHF; DNA: TGTGCCAGCAGTCAGGGGGTTGATAATTCACCCCTCCACTTT
V: TRBV9; J: TRBJ2-2; D: .; size: .; length: 16; CDR3: CASSVGGPPLTGELFF; DNA: TGTGCCAGCAGCGTAGGGGGCCCCCCATTGACCGGGGAGCTGTTTTTT
V: TRBV29-1; J: TRBJ1-2; D: .; size: .; length: 13; CDR3: CSVVAGSHYGYTF; DNA: TGCAGCGTTGTTGCTGGCAGCCACTATGGCTACACCTTC
V: TRBV15; J: TRBJ2-1; D: .; size: .; length: 16; CDR3: CATSRGSPSSYNEQFF; DNA: TGTGCCACCAGCAGAGGAAGCCCCAGCTCCTACAATGAGCAGTTCTTC
V: TRBV30; J: TRBJ2-7; D: TRBD2; size: .; length: 15; CDR3: CAWRASGRNSYEQYF; DNA: TGTGCCTGGAGGGCTAGCGGGAGAAACTCCTACGAGCAGTACTTC
V: TRBV19; J: TRBJ2-7; D: .; size: .; length: 13; CDR3: CASSIGLQHEQYF; DNA: TGTGCCAGTAGTATAGGACTCCAGCACGAGCAGTACTTC
V: TRBV6-6; J: TRBJ2-2; D: .; size: .; length: 15; CDR3: CASTLGLYNTGELFF; DNA: TGTGCCAGCACCCTCGGGCTATATAACACCGGGGAGCTGTTTTTT
V: TRBV18; J: TRBJ1-5; D: .; size: .; length: 14; CDR3: CASSPIQQNQPQHF; DNA: TGTGCCAGCTCACCAATACAGCAAAATCAGCCCCAGCATTTT
V: TRBV9; J: TRBJ2-2; D: TRBD2; size: .; length: 17; CDR3: CASSVLSGGANTGELFF; DNA: TGTGCCAGCAGCGTATTATCGGGAGGGGCGAACACCGGGGAGCTGTTTTTT
V: TRBV2; J: TRBJ1-1; D: TRBD1; size: .; length: 15; CDR3: CASRSRQGGNTEAFF; DNA: TGTGCCAGCAGATCTAGACAGGGAGGGAACACTGAAGCTTTCTTT
V: TRBV5-1; J: TRBJ2-7; D: TRBD1; size: .; length: 14; CDR3: CASSLGDRSYEQYF; DNA: TGCGCCAGCAGCTTGGGGGACAGATCCTACGAGCAGTACTTC
V: TRBV18; J: TRBJ2-7; D: .; size: .; length: 14; CDR3: CASSVTGLAYEQYF; DNA: TGTGCCAGCTCAGTAACAGGTCTTGCCTACGAGCAGTACTTC
V: TRBV10-2; J: TRBJ1-6; D: TRBD1; size: .; length: 16; CDR3: CASSKYGTGNNSPLHF; DNA: TGCGCCAGCAGCAAGTATGGGACAGGGAATAATTCACCCCTCCACTTT
V: TRBV5-1; J: TRBJ2-3; D: .; size: once; length: 12; CDR3: CASSLSLDTQYF; DNA: TGCGCCAGCAGCTTGAGCTTAGATACGCAGTATTTT